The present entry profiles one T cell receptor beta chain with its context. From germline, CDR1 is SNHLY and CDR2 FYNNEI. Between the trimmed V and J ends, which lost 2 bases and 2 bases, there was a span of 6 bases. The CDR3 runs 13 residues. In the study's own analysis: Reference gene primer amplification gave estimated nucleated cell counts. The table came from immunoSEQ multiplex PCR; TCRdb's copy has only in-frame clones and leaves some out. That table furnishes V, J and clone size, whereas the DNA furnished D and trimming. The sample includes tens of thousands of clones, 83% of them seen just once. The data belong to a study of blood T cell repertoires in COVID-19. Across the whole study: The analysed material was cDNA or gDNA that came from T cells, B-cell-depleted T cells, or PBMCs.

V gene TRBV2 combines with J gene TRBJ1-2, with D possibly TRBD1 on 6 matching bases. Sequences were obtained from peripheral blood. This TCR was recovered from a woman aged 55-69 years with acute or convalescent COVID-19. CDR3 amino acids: CASSERGNYGYTF. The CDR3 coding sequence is TGTGCCAGCAGTGAAAGGGGGAACTATGGCTACACCTTC.